This section outlines one TCR beta chain sequence together with its context. This sample stems from a study of blood T cell repertoires in COVID-19. Overall study: The United States, Italy and Spain were the sources of the acute and convalescent COVID-19 samples. The cDNA or gDNA used as material had been derived from T cells, B-cell-depleted T cells, or PBMCs.

The table came from immunoSEQ multiplex PCR; TCRdb's copy has only in-frame clones and leaves some out. The repertoire has 120,000 or so clones, more than 75% of them found once; the top ten carry approximately 3.4%. Germline loops: CDR1 LNHDA, CDR2 SQIVND (reference sequence). Trimming shortened V by 7 bases and J by 4 bases, and 16 bases separated the two germline ends. The CDR3 runs 14 residues. Specimen: peripheral blood. V and J are TRBV19 and TRBJ1-1; maybe TRBD1 (5 bases). The source of this sequence is a woman in her fifties or sixties with acute or convalescent COVID-19. Written as DNA, the CDR3 is TGTGCCAGTACCACGGAGGGGCTGTCCACTGAAGCTTTCTTT. This codes for CASTTEGLSTEAFF.